The clone carrying this TCR beta chain was detected only a few times. Its specificity is unknown. This CDR3 region has 15 residues. V dropped 3 bases and J dropped 3 bases, with 12 bases sitting between them. This specimen comes from a study of type 1 regulatory T cells. Study as a whole: This in vitro CD4 product, T-allo10, is enriched for Tr1 cells and alloantigen-specific.

Notes on the study in general: Compared with non-type 1 regulatory T cells, type 1 regulatory T cells showed a more restricted TCR repertoire.

Each CDR3 protein gets one entry after TCRdb re-called the reads with MiXCR. This sample has about 67,000 distinct CDR3 sequences; about 50% occur once, and the top ten carry around 2.1%. Material: cultured non-Tr1 T cells, either the whole culture or a sorted T cell fraction (not recorded which). The receptor comes from a human donor in good health. The J gene is TRBJ1-5, the V gene TRBV12-3 or TRBV12-4, with D possibly matching TRBD1 (5 bases). As DNA, the CDR3 is TGTGCCAGCAGTTTGGGGCAGGGAGTCAATCAGCCCCAGCATTTT. Encoded protein: CASSLGQGVNQPQHF.